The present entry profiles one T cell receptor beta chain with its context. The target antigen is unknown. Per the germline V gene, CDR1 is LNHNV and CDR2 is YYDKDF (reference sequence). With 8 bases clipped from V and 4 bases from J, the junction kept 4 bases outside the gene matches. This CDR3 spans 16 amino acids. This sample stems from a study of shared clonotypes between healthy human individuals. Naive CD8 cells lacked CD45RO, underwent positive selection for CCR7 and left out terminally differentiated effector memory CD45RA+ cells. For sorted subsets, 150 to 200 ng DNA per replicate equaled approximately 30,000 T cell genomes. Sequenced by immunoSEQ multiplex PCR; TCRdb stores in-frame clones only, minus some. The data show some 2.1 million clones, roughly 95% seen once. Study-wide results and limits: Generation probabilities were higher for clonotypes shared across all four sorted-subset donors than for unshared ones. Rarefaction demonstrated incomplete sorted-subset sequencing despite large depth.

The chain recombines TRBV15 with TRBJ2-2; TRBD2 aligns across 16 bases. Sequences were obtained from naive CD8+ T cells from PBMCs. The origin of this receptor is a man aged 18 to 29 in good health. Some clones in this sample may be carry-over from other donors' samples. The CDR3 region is CATGGTSGRVTGELFF. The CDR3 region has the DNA TGTGCCACCGGGGGGACTAGCGGGAGGGTCACCGGGGAGCTGTTTTTT.